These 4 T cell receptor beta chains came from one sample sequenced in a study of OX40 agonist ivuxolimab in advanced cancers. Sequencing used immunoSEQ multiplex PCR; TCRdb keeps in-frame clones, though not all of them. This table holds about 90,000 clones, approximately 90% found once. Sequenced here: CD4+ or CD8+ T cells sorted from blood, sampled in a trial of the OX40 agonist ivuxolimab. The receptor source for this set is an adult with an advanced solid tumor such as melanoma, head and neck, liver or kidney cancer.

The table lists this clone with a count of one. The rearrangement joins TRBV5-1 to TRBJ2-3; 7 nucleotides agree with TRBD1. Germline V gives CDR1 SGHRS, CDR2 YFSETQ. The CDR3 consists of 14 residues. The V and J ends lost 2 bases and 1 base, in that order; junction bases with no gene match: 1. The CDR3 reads CASSFTGGTDTQYF. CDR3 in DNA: TGCGCCAGCAGCTTTACAGGGGGCACAGATACGCAGTATTTT. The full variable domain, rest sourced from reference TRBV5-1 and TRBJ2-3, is KAGVTQTPRYLIKTRGQQVTLSCSPISGHRSVSWYQQTPGQGLQFLFEYFSETQRNKGNFPGRFSGRQFSNSRSEMNVSTLELGDSALYLCASSFTGGTDTQYFGPGTRLTVL.

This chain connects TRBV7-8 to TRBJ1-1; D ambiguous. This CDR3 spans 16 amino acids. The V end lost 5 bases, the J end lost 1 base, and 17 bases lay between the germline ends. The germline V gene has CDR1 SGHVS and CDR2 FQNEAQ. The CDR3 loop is CASSPSRATPNTEAFF. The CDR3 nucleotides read TGTGCCAGCAGCCCCTCACGGGCTACGCCGAACACTGAAGCTTTCTTT.

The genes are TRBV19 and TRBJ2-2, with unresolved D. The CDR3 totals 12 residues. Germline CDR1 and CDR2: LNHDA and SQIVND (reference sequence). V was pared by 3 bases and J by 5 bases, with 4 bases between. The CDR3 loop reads CASSIRTGELFF. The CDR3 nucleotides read TGTGCCAGTAGTATCAGAACCGGGGAGCTGTTTTTT.

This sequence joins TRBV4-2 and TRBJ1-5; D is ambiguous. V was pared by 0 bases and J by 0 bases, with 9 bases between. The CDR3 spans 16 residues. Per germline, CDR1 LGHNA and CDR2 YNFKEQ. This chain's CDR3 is CASSQDVGYSNQPQHF. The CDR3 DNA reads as TGTGCCAGCAGCCAAGATGTGGGGTATAGCAATCAGCCCCAGCATTTT.